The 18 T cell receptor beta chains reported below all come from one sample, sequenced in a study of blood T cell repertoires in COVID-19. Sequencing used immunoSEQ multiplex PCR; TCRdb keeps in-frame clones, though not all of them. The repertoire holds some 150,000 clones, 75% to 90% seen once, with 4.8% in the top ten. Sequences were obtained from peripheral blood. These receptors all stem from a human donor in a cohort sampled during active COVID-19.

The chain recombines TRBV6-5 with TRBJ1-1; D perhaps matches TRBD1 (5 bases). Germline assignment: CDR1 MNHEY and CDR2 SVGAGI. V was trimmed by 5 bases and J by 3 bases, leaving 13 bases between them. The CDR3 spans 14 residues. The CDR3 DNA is TGTGCCAGCAGTACACAGGTGGGTGACACTGAAGCTTTCTTT. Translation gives CASSTQVGDTEAFF.

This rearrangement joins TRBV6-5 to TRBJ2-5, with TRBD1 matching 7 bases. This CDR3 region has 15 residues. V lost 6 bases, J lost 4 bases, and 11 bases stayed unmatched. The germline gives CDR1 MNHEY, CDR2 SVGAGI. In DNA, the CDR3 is TGTGCCAGCAGCCCGACAGGGACCCGGGGAGAGACCCAGTACTTC. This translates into CASSPTGTRGETQYF.

The CDR3 loop reads CASSNGQGFEGNQPQHF. The CDR3 coding sequence is TGTGCCAGCAGCAACGGACAGGGGTTTGAGGGCAATCAGCCCCAGCATTTT. The gene calls are TRBV7-9 and TRBJ1-5; 9 positions agree with TRBD1. CDR1 and CDR2 from the germline V gene are SEHNR and FQNEAQ (reference sequence). The CDR3 sequence is 17 residues long. Unmatched junction bases numbered 10, after V lost 5 bases and J lost 2 bases.

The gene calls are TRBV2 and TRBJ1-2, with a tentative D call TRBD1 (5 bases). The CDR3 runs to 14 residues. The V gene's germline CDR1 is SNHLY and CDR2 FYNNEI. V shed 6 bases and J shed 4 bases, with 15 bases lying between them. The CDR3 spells CASRTGPLAYGYTF. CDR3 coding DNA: TGTGCCAGCAGAACAGGCCCTCTTGCCTATGGCTACACCTTC. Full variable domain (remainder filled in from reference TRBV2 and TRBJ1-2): EPEVTQTPSHQVTQMGQEVILRCVPISNHLYFYWYRQILGQKVEFLVSFYNNEISEKSEIFDDQFSVERPDGSNFTLKIRSTKLEDSAMYFCASRTGPLAYGYTFGSGTRLTVV.

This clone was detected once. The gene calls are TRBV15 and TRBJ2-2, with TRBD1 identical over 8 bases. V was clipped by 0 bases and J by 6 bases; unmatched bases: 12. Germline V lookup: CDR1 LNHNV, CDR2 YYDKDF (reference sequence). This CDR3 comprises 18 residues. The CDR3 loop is CATSRESGGARGSGELFF. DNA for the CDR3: TGTGCCACCAGCAGAGAGTCAGGGGGCGCCCGGGGATCCGGGGAGCTGTTTTTT.

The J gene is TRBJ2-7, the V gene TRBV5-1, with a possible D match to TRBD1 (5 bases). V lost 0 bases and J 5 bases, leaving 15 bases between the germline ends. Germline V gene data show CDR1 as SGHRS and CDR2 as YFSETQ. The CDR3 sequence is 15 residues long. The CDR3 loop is CASSLGTRAEHEQYF. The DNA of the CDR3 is TGCGCCAGCAGCTTGGGGACACGGGCTGAACACGAGCAGTACTTC.

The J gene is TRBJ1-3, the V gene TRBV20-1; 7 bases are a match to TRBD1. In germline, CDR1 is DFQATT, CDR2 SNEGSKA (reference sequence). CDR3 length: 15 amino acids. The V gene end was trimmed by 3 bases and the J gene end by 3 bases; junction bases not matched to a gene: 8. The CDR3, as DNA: TGCAGTGCTAGTCCCGGGACAGTAGATGGAAACACCATATATTTT. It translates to CSASPGTVDGNTIYF.

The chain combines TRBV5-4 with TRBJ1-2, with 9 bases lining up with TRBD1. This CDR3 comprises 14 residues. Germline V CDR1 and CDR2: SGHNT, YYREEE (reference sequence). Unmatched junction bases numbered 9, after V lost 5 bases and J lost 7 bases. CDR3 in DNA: TGTGCCAGCAGTCCTAACAGGGGGCGCGGTGGCTACACCTTC. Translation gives CASSPNRGRGGYTF.

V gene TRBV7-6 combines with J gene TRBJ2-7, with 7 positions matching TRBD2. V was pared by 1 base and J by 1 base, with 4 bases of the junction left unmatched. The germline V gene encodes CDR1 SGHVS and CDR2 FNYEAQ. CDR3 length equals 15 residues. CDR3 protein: CASSLGAGKSYEQYF. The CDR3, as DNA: TGTGCCAGCAGCTTAGGAGCGGGGAAGTCCTACGAGCAGTACTTC.

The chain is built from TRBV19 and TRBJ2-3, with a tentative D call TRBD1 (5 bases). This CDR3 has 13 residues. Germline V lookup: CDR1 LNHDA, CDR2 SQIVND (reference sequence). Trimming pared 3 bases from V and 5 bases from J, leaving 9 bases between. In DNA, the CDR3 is TGTGCCAGTAGTATCCAGGGTGGAGATACGCAGTATTTT. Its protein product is CASSIQGGDTQYF.

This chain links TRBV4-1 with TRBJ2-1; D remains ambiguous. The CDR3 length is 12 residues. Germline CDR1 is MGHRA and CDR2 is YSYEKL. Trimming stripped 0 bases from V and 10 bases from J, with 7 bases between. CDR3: CASSQDPLEQFF. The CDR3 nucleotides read TGCGCCAGCAGCCAAGATCCGTTGGAGCAGTTCTTC.

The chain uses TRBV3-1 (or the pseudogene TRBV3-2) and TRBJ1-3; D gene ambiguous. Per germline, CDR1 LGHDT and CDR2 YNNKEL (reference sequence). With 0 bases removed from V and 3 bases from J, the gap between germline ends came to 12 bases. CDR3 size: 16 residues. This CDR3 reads CASSQDWADYGNTIYF. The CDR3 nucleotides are TGTGCCAGCAGCCAAGATTGGGCCGACTATGGAAACACCATATATTTT.

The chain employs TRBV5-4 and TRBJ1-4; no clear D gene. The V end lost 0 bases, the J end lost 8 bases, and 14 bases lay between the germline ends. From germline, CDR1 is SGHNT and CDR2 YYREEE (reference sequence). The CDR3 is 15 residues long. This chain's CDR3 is CASSLAQEAEEKLFF. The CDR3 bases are TGTGCCAGCAGCTTGGCCCAGGAGGCAGAGGAAAAACTGTTTTTT.

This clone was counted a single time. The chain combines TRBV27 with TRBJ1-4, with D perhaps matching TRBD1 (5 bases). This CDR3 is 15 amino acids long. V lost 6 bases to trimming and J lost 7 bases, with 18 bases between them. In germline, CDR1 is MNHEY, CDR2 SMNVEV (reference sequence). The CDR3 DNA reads TGTGCCAGCAGCCTCCTCGCGGGGGGGGGTGAAAAACTGTTTTTT. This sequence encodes CASSLLAGGGEKLFF.

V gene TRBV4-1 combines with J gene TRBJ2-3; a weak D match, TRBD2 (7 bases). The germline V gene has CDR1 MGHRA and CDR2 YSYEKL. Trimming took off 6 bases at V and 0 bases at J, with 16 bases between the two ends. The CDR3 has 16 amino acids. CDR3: CASSVAGAPSTDTQYF. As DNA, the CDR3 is TGCGCCAGCAGTGTCGCGGGGGCCCCTAGCACAGATACGCAGTATTTT.

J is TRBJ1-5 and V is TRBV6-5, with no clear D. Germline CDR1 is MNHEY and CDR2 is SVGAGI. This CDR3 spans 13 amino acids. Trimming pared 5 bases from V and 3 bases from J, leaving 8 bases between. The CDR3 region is CASSRQINQPQHF. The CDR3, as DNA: TGTGCCAGCAGTCGACAAATCAATCAGCCCCAGCATTTT.

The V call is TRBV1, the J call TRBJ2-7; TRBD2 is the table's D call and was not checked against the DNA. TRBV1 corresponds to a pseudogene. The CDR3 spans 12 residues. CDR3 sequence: CTSSLLLYEQYV. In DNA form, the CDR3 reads TGCACCAGCAGCCTCCTTCTCTACGAGCAGTACGTC.

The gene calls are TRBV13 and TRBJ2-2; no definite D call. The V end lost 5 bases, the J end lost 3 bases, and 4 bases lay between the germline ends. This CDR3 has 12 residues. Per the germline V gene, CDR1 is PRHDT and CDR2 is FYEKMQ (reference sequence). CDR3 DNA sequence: TGTGCCAGCAGCCCCGACACCGGGGAGCTGTTTTTT. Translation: CASSPDTGELFF.